This T cell receptor (beta chain) was sequenced in a study of shared clonotypes between healthy human individuals. In regard to this clone: Other DNA sequences in this sample translate to the same CDR3.

Some clones are missing from TCRdb's copy, which holds only in-frame ones; the method was immunoSEQ multiplex PCR. The sample has 1.6 million or so clones, 98% seen once. The length of the CDR3 is 14 residues. V was pared by 3 bases and J by 5 bases, with 6 bases of the junction left unmatched. From germline, CDR1 is SGHRS and CDR2 YFSETQ. The sequence was collected from a man in his thirties or forties in good health. Sequences were obtained from naive CD4+ T cells sorted from blood. Subset here: CD45RA+ positively selected. The chain joins TRBV5-1 to TRBJ2-5; 8 bases fit TRBD1. The CDR3 region has the DNA TGCGCCAGCAGCTCCCAGGGGGCGCAGGAGACCCAGTACTTC. Amino acids: CASSSQGAQETQYF.